These 13 T cell receptor beta chains originate from one sample sequenced in a study of Graves' ophthalmopathy and Graves' hyperthyroidism. Amplified TCR beta CDR3 regions were obtained using RNA transcripts as template. Investigators did first-round RT-PCR with HTBI primers, then second-round multiplex PCR. TCRdb recomputed calls from the multiplex PCR reads with MiXCR, one row per CDR3 protein. This sample carries approximately 700,000 distinct CDR3 sequences, roughly 40% of them seen once, and the ten largest clones take less than 55%. Sequencing input: peripheral blood. All receptors derive from an adult man with Graves' ophthalmopathy.

This clonotype has a handful of counts. The rearrangement uses TRBV12-3 or TRBV12-4 and TRBJ1-4, with no clear D. The CDR3 spans 14 residues. The V end lost 6 bases, the J end lost 5 bases, and 13 bases lay between the germline ends. The CDR3 spells CASRNEGENEKLFF. DNA of the CDR3: TGTGCCAGCAGAAATGAGGGAGAAAATGAAAAACTGTTTTTT.

The sample holds a few counts of this clonotype. This chain connects TRBV10-3 to TRBJ2-6; the D gene is possibly TRBD2 (7 bases). The CDR3 is made up of 20 amino acids. Germline CDR1 ENHRY, CDR2 SYGVKD. V was clipped by 10 bases and J by 2 bases, with 30 bases between them. CDR3 DNA: TGTGCCAGGAGGAGGAGACAGTACAGGGAGGGCGATCCTGGGGCCAACGTCCTGACTTTC. It codes for CARRRRQYREGDPGANVLTF.

The V and J genes are TRBV10-3 and TRBJ1-6; D may be TRBD1 (5 bases). The CDR3 covers 13 residues. Between the trimmed V and J ends, which lost 4 bases and 8 bases, there was a span of 9 bases. CDR1 is ENHRY and CDR2 is SYGVKD in the germline V gene. CDR3 in amino acids: CAISVGGDSPLHF. CDR3 in DNA: TGTGCCATCAGTGTTGGAGGGGATTCACCCCTCCACTTT.

A remark on this clonotype: The CDR3 does not end in the conserved phenylalanine or tryptophan, so this is likely a read error. No DNA is shown, since the ends of the CDR3 on it are uncertain; the CDR3 is the one TCRdb lists. This CDR3 reads CSVEETGGCL. V usage is TRBV29-1 and J usage is TRBJ2-7; the D segment call TRBD1 is taken from the table without a DNA check. The CDR3 is 10 residues long, counting both termini. The V gene's germline CDR1 is SQVTM and CDR2 ANQGSEA.

This clonotype was detected ten times or more. J is TRBJ1-1 and V is TRBV7-9, with 8 bases that match TRBD1. V gave up 5 bases and J gave up 5 bases; unmatched junction bases: 7. Germline V gene sequence: CDR1 SEHNR, CDR2 FQNEAQ (reference sequence). This CDR3 is 14 amino acids long. The CDR3 DNA reads TGTGCCAGCAGCCTACAGGGGGGTGGGACTGAAGCTTTCTTT. Residues: CASSLQGGGTEAFF. The full variable domain, with the rest looked up from reference TRBV7-9 and TRBJ1-1, is DTGVSQNPRHKITKRGQNVTFRCDPISEHNRLYWYRQTLGQGPEFLTYFQNEAQLEKSRLLSDRFSAERPKGSFSTLEIQRTEQGDSAMYLCASSLQGGGTEAFFGQGTRLTVV.

J is TRBJ2-7 and V is TRBV12-3 or TRBV12-4; 13 nucleotides line up with TRBD2. The CDR3 runs 13 residues. J lost 6 bases, V lost 6 bases, and 2 bases had no gene match. CDR3 region: CASSGTSGTEQYF. For the CDR3, the DNA is TGTGCCAGCAGCGGGACTAGCGGGACCGAGCAGTACTTC.

In the case of this clonotype: Compared with germline, one end of the junction differs, possibly owing to a read error. The chain uses TRBV25-1 and TRBJ2-2; TRBD1 or TRBD2 may be the D gene (5 bases each). The CDR3 is made up of 18 amino acids. Germline V CDR1 and CDR2: MGHDK, SYGVNS. The CDR3 sequence: CASSFPQGPFANTGELFF. CDR3 bases: TGCGCCAGCAGCTTCCCCCAGGGACCGTTCGCGAACACCGGGGAGCTGTTTTTT.

CDR3 residues: CASSLRQGHTEAFF. CDR3 nucleotide sequence: TGCGCCAGCAGCCTCAGACAGGGACACACTGAAGCTTTCTTT. V is TRBV4-1 and J is TRBJ1-1; 7 nucleotides agree with TRBD1. V was clipped by 4 bases and J by 3 bases; unmatched bases: 5. Germline assignment: CDR1 MGHRA and CDR2 YSYEKL. The CDR3 runs to 14 residues.

A word on this clonotype: This CDR3 is missing its conserved last phenylalanine or tryptophan, likely due to a read error. Because the CDR3's place on the DNA is in doubt, the DNA is left out and the CDR3 is given as listed by TCRdb. The J gene is TRBJ2-7, the V gene TRBV29-1; the DNA was not used to check the table's D call, TRBD1. The CDR3 is 9 amino acids long, termini counted. Germline-derived CDR1 and CDR2 are SQVTM and ANQGSEA. CDR3 loop: CSVETGGCL.

This clonotype was recorded many times. The rearrangement uses TRBV2 and TRBJ1-6; D gene unclear. The CDR3 is 10 residues long. The germline V gene encodes CDR1 SNHLY and CDR2 FYNNEI. V lost 3 bases and J lost 15, with 6 bases in between. In nucleotides, the CDR3 is TGTGCCAGCAGTGAGGCTCTCCTCCACTTT. Protein product: CASSEALLHF.

This clonotype was picked up many times. The DNA for the CDR3 is TGTGCCAGTAGTCGAACCGGGACAGGCGAATACGAGCAGTACTTC. As protein: CASSRTGTGEYEQYF. The chain recombines TRBV19 with TRBJ2-7; 8 bases are a match to TRBD1. This CDR3 region has 15 residues. Germline lookup yields CDR1 LNHDA and CDR2 SQIVND (reference sequence). V lost 5 bases and J lost 4; bases outside the gene matches: 10.

In this sample, this clonotype turned up a few times. The chain employs TRBV7-9 and TRBJ1-1; TRBD1 matches at 7 bases. Germline V CDR1 and CDR2: SEHNR, FQNEAQ (reference sequence). J gave up 10 bases and V 4 bases, and 18 bases lay outside the gene matches. This CDR3 is built from 16 residues. The DNA for the CDR3 is TGTGCCAGCAGCTCCCCCCGACAGGGCCTCTCTCTAGGAGCTTTCTTT. Its translation: CASSSPRQGLSLGAFF. Complete variable domain (other parts from reference TRBV7-9 and TRBJ1-1): DTGVSQNPRHKITKRGQNVTFRCDPISEHNRLYWYRQTLGQGPEFLTYFQNEAQLEKSRLLSDRFSAERPKGSFSTLEIQRTEQGDSAMYLCASSSPRQGLSLGAFFGQGTRLTVV.

In this sample, this clonotype turned up a few times. This sequence joins TRBV4-2 and TRBJ1-2; D unclear. The CDR3 covers 14 residues. Trimming stripped 4 bases from V and 0 bases from J, with 9 bases between. The germline CDR1 and CDR2 sequences are LGHNA and YNFKEQ. The CDR3 sequence is CASSPLDANYGYTF. CDR3 DNA sequence: TGTGCCAGCAGCCCTCTCGATGCTAACTATGGCTACACCTTC.